This T cell receptor (beta chain) was recovered during a study of vaccination and CD4 T cells after COVID-19. Study-wide context: Median time from COVID diagnosis to post-COVID sampling was 100 to 130 days (35 to 161).

Treatment denoted: roughly ten-day PBMC culture with coronavirus spike peptide pools or control peptides (ViraFEST assay). ViraFEST used peptide pools to expand antigen-specific T cells, then sequenced TCRs. Sequenced with the Oncomine TCR Beta short-read assay was DNA taken from cultured CD4+ T cells. TCRdb redid the calling of the PCR reads with MiXCR, one entry per CDR3 protein. Among approximately 25,000 distinct CDR3 sequences listed, 62% were seen once. On this clonotype itself: Its antigen is currently unknown.

Trimming shortened V by 5 bases and J by 4 bases, and 17 bases separated the two germline ends. This CDR3 region has 16 residues. Germline CDR1 is SGHTA and CDR2 is FQGTGA. The receptor comes from a human donor who had recovered from COVID-19. The sample comprised CD4+ T cells from blood, cultured in vitro. This rearrangement joins TRBV7-3 to TRBJ2-2, with D perhaps TRBD2 (7 bases). For the CDR3, the DNA is TGTGCCAGCAGCAAGTCGGGGGGCGGAACCACCGGGGAGCTGTTTTTT. Translation gives CASSKSGGGTTGELFF.